Listed below are T cell receptor beta chains from one sample, sequenced in a study of control samples from healthy donors and cancer patients. Clones were sequenced by immunoSEQ multiplex PCR, and TCRdb holds only the in-frame ones, with some missing. The sample has approximately 170,000 clones; 90% are singletons. Sequencing was done on a sample of blood. These TCRs come from a woman aged 45-60 years in good health. Both conserved end residues are part of each CDR3. D genes are given only for firm matches. Some rows have no size entry. The others give once, few or many, or a class for an expanded clone.

>NA|TRBV10-3|NA|TRBJ1-2
TGTGCCATCAGAGTGACAGGTTCCAACTATGGCTACACCTTC
CAIRVTGSNYGYTF
>NA|TRBV7-9|TRBD1|TRBJ2-7
TGTGCCAGCAGCCATCCACAGGGGCCAGAGCAGTACTTC
CASSHPQGPEQYF
>once|TRBV2|NA|TRBJ2-1
TGTGCCAGCATTCTGGTCAGGGGTTCTTCGCCGTTCTTC
CASILVRGSSPFF
>NA|TRBV5-1|NA|TRBJ1-5
TGCGCCAGCAGCTTGGGATCCGGGCTGGACCAGCCCCAGCATTTT
CASSLGSGLDQPQHF
>NA|TRBV7-2|TRBD1|TRBJ1-1
TGTGCCAGCAGCCTTACTCAGGGGGCTGGAACTGAAGCTTTCTTT
CASSLTQGAGTEAFF
>NA|TRBV6-5|NA|TRBJ2-7
TGTGCCAGCAGACCCCTGGGGGGAGAGGAGCAGTACTTC
CASRPLGGEEQYF
>NA|TRBV9|TRBD2|TRBJ2-1
TGTGCCAGCAGCGTCCCGACCTCACTAGCGGGGGGCTACAATGAGCAGTTCTTC
CASSVPTSLAGGYNEQFF
>NA|TRBV28|TRBD2|TRBJ2-1
TGTGCCAGCAGTACTCGACTAGCGGGAGGACCCTCCTACAATGAGCAGTTCTTC
CASSTRLAGGPSYNEQFF
>once|TRBV3-1/TRBV3-2|NA|TRBJ2-6
TGTGCCAGCAGCCACGGGGCTGGGGCCAACGTCCTGACTTTC
CASSHGAGANVLTF
>NA|TRBV27|TRBD1|TRBJ1-2
TGTGCCAGCAGTTCGACAGGGAACCACGGCTACACCTTC
CASSSTGNHGYTF
>once|TRBV30|NA|TRBJ2-1
TGTGCCTGGAGCGTTAAAGTCAATGAGCAGTTCTTC
CAWSVKVNEQFF
>NA|TRBV18|NA|TRBJ1-3
TGTGCCAGCTCACCTGTCGCACAGTCTGGAAACACCATATATTTT
CASSPVAQSGNTIYF
>NA|TRBV6-6|NA|TRBJ1-3
TGTGCCAGCAGTCGAGACCTCAGAAACACCATATATTTT
CASSRDLRNTIYF
>once|TRBV6-6|NA|TRBJ1-5
TGTGCCAGCAGTTACTCGGGGAGGGGAGAACAGCCCCAGCATTTT
CASSYSGRGEQPQHF
>once|TRBV9|NA|TRBJ1-5
TGTGCCAGCAGCGTAGGGACAGTGTCTCAGCCCCAGCATTTT
CASSVGTVSQPQHF
>NA|TRBV3-1/TRBV3-2|NA|TRBJ2-7
TGTGCCAGCAGCCAGGCAGGTGTTAAACCCTACGAGCAGTACTTC
CASSQAGVKPYEQYF
>NA|TRBV5-4|NA|TRBJ1-2
TGTGCCAGCAGCTTCAGGGGAGGAAGCTATGGCTACACCTTC
CASSFRGGSYGYTF
>NA|TRBV6-2/TRBV6-3|NA|TRBJ2-7
TGTGCCAGCAGCCTACGTCGGCAAGGCGAGCAGTGCTTC
CASSLRRQGEQCF
>NA|TRBV6-6|NA|TRBJ1-4
TGTGCCAGCAACCACGGAAAACTGTTTTTT
CASNHGKLFF
>NA|TRBV19|NA|TRBJ1-5
TGTGCCAGTACCGGACAGCACAATCAGCCCCAGCATTTT
CASTGQHNQPQHF
>once|TRBV3-1/TRBV3-2|NA|TRBJ1-2
TGTGCCAGCAGCCAACGGACAGTAATTGGCTACACCTTC
CASSQRTVIGYTF
>NA|TRBV7-2|NA|TRBJ1-5
TGTGCCAGCAGCAACCCAAATGAGCCCCAGCATTTT
CASSNPNEPQHF
>NA|TRBV14|NA|TRBJ2-7
TGTGCCAGCAGTAAGGGGACGTCTAGCTCCTACGAGCAGTACTTC
CASSKGTSSSYEQYF
>NA|TRBV2|TRBD1|TRBJ1-1
TGTGCCAGCAGGTATCGACAGGGGCCGATGAACACTGAAGCTTTCTTT
CASRYRQGPMNTEAFF
>NA|TRBV12-3/TRBV12-4|NA|TRBJ1-4
TGTGCGGCGTCGCTCCGTAATAATGAAAAACTGTTTTTT
CAASLRNNEKLFF
>NA|TRBV4-1|NA|TRBJ2-7
TGCGCCAGCAGCCACAGATCCCTTGGGGGGGAGCAGTACTTC
CASSHRSLGGEQYF
>NA|TRBV5-5|TRBD1|TRBJ2-7
TGTGCCAGCAGCTTGGGGGACAGGGGGTCGGCCTACGAGCAGTACTTC
CASSLGDRGSAYEQYF
>NA|TRBV28|NA|TRBJ1-5
TGTGCCAGCAGTTTTAGGCAGGGACAAAACAATCAGCCCCAGCATTTT
CASSFRQGQNNQPQHF
>NA|TRBV6-6|NA|TRBJ2-2
TGTGCCAGCAGTCCCACCCCTCAGCCCGGGGAGCTGTTTTTT
CASSPTPQPGELFF
>NA|TRBV4-1|TRBD1|TRBJ1-6
TGCGCCAGCAGCCACGTACAGGGGCGGGATTCACCCCTCCACTTT
CASSHVQGRDSPLHF
>NA|TRBV6-5|TRBD2|TRBJ2-1
TGTGCCAGCAAACTAGCGGGGGCAAACAATGAGCAGTTCTTC
CASKLAGANNEQFF
>once|TRBV30|NA|TRBJ1-6
TGTGCCTCCGACAGCCTTTCCTATAATTCACCCCTCCACTTT
CASDSLSYNSPLHF
>NA|TRBV27|NA|TRBJ1-6
TGTGCCAGCAGTTCCTCAGGACACTACAATTCACCCCTCCACTTT
CASSSSGHYNSPLHF
>NA|TRBV5-1|NA|TRBJ2-5
TGCGCCAGCAGCTTGGGAGGTGGGGAGACCCAGTACTTC
CASSLGGGETQYF
>NA|TRBV5-1|NA|TRBJ1-1
TGCGCCAGCAGCGCCGGGATGAACACTGAAGCTTTCTTT
CASSAGMNTEAFF
>NA|TRBV2|NA|TRBJ2-3
TGTGCCAGCGGAAGGGGCCCAGATACGCAGTATTTT
CASGRGPDTQYF
>NA|TRBV5-1|TRBD1|TRBJ2-5
TGCGCCAGCAGCGCGGACAGGGGGGAGACCCAGTACTTC
CASSADRGETQYF
>NA|TRBV3-1/TRBV3-2|TRBD1|TRBJ2-2
TGTGCCAGCAGCCTCCCGTTGGGGACAGGGAACACCGGGGAGCTGTTTTTT
CASSLPLGTGNTGELFF
>NA|TRBV10-3|NA|TRBJ2-5
TGTGCCATCAGTGTATCGATTAGCGGGTTCCAGGGGGAGGCCCAGTACTTC
CAISVSISGFQGEAQYF
>once|TRBV19|TRBD1|TRBJ1-6
TGTGCCAGTAGGGGACAGGGGAATAATTCACCCCTCCACTTT
CASRGQGNNSPLHF
>few|TRBV27|TRBD2|TRBJ2-1
TGTGCCAGCAGTTTTGTGGCGGGGGGGTACAATGAGCAGTTCTTC
CASSFVAGGYNEQFF
>NA|TRBV12-3/TRBV12-4|NA|TRBJ2-7
TGTGCCAGCAGTTCCCTGGTCGAGCAGTACTTC
CASSSLVEQYF
>NA|TRBV6-5|NA|TRBJ2-5
TGTGCCAGCAGTTACTCATACAGGCAAGAGACCCAGTACTTC
CASSYSYRQETQYF
>NA|TRBV28|NA|TRBJ1-2
TGTGCCAGCAGTTTAGAGGGGGGCGGCTACACCTTC
CASSLEGGGYTF
>NA|TRBV18|TRBD2|TRBJ2-7
TGTGCCAGCTCACCAGGCGCTAGCGGGAACCACGAGCAGTACTTC
CASSPGASGNHEQYF
>NA|TRBV6-4|NA|TRBJ1-1
TGTGCCAGCAGTCCGGCCACTGAAGCTTTCTTT
CASSPATEAFF
>NA|TRBV27|TRBD1|TRBJ1-5
TGTGCCAGCGGTGAGGCAGGGGGGAATCAGCCCCAGCATTTT
CASGEAGGNQPQHF
>NA|TRBV19|NA|TRBJ1-2
TGTGCCAGTAGTTTTAGGCAGTTAGGTGGCTACACCTTC
CASSFRQLGGYTF
>NA|TRBV9|NA|TRBJ2-5
TGTGCCAGCAGCGTAGCATCCGGGGAGACCCAGTACTTC
CASSVASGETQYF
>NA|TRBV4-1|NA|TRBJ1-2
TGCGCCAGCAGCCAAGCCCCCTTCTCCTATGGCTACACCTTC
CASSQAPFSYGYTF
>NA|TRBV18|NA|TRBJ1-4
TGTGCCAGCTCACTCACCACCTTAGAGTTGTTTTTT
CASSLTTLELFF
>NA|TRBV28|TRBD2|TRBJ2-3
TGTGCCAGCAATTTGCGGGGGGGAATTGGTACGCAGTATTTT
CASNLRGGIGTQYF
>NA|TRBV28|NA|TRBJ1-2
TGTGCCAGCAGTTCCGGACCGATAAACTATGGCTACACCTTC
CASSSGPINYGYTF
>NA|TRBV28|NA|TRBJ2-5
TGTGCCAGCAGTCCCGGTCAGGAGACCCAGTACTTC
CASSPGQETQYF
>few|TRBV9|NA|TRBJ2-2
TGTGCCAGCAGCTTAAGTGGGGAGATTCACGCCGGGGAGCTGTTTTTT
CASSLSGEIHAGELFF
>NA|TRBV30|NA|TRBJ1-2
TGTGCCTGGAGTCACAAGGGAAGTCTGGGCTATGGCTACACCTTC
CAWSHKGSLGYGYTF
>NA|TRBV7-2|NA|TRBJ2-7
TGTGCCAGCAGCTCGGACAGCAACTACGAGCAGTACTTC
CASSSDSNYEQYF